The T cell receptor beta chain described here comes from a study of blood T cell repertoires in COVID-19. About the research overall: Whether acute or convalescent, the COVID-19 samples came from the United States, Italy and Spain. T cells, B-cell-depleted T cells, or PBMCs provided the cDNA or gDNA that served as material.

CDR1 and CDR2 (germline): SNHLY, FYNNEI. Trimming took off 1 base at V and 2 bases at J, with 9 bases between the two ends. The CDR3 is 16 amino acids. Methods used by the authors: Scientists estimated how many nucleated cells there were by amplifying reference gene primers. Here immunoSEQ multiplex PCR was the method, and the copy in TCRdb shows in-frame clones only, minus some. The DNA gave D and trimming, while V, J and clone size come from that table. The sample shows 220,000 or so clones, 80% of them seen only once. The TCR sequence derives from a woman in her seventies with acute or convalescent COVID-19. The chain couples TRBV2 to TRBJ1-6; D unclear. The specimen was peripheral blood. The CDR3: CASSEGRIAYNSPLHF. The CDR3 DNA reads as TGTGCCAGCAGTGAAGGGCGGATCGCCTATAATTCACCCCTCCACTTT.